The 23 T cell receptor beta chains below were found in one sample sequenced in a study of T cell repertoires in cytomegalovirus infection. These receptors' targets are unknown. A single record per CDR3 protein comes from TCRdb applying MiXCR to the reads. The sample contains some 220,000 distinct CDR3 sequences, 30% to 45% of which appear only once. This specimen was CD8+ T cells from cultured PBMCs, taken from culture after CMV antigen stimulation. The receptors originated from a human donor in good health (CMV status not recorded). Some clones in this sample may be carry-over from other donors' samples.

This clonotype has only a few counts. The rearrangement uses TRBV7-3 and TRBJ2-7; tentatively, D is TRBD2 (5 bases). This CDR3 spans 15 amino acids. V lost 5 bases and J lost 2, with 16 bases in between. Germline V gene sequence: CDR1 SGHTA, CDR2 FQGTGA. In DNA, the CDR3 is TGTGCCAGCAGCCCGAGCGGCAGCCCCCCCTACGAGCAGTACTTC. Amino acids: CASSPSGSPPYEQYF.

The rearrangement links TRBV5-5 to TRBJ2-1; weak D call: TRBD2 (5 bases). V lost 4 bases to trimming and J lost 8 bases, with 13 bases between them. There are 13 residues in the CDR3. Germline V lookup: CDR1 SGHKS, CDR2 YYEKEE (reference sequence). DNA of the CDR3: TGTGCCAGCAGCACGGGAACAAACGATGAGCAGTTCTTC. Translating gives CASSTGTNDEQFF.

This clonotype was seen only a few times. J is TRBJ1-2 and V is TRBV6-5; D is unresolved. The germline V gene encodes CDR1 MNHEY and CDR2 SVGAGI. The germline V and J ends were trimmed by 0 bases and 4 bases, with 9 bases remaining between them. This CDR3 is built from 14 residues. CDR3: CASSYSEGPYGYTF. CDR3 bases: TGTGCCAGCAGTTACTCTGAGGGCCCCTATGGCTACACCTTC.

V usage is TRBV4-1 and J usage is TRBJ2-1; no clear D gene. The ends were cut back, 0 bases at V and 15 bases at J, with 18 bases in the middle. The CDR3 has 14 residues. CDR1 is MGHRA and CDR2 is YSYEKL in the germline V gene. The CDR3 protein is CASSQEIVGFPPFF. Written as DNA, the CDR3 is TGCGCCAGCAGCCAAGAGATAGTCGGGTTCCCCCCGTTCTTC.

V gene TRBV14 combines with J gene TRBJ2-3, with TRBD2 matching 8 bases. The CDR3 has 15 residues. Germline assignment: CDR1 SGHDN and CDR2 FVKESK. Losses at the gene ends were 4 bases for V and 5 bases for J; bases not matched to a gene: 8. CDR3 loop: CASSPRRGGRDTQYF. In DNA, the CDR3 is TGTGCCAGCAGCCCCCGTCGGGGGGGCAGAGATACGCAGTATTTT.

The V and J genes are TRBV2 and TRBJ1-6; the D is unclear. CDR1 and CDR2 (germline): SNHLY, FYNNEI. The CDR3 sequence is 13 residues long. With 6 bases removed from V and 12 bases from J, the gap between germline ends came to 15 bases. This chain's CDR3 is CASSARNDLPLHF. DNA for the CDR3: TGTGCCAGCAGCGCACGAAATGACTTACCCCTCCACTTT. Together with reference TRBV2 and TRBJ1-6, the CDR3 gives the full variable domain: EPEVTQTPSHQVTQMGQEVILRCVPISNHLYFYWYRQILGQKVEFLVSFYNNEISEKSEIFDDQFSVERPDGSNFTLKIRSTKLEDSAMYFCASSARNDLPLHFGNGTRLTVT.

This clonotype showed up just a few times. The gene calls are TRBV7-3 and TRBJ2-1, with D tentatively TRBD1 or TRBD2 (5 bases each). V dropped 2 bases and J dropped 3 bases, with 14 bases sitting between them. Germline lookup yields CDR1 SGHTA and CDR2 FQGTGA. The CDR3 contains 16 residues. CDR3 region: CASSLAGAGSYNEQFF. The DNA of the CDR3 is TGTGCCAGCAGCTTAGCTGGGGCAGGGAGCTACAATGAGCAGTTCTTC.

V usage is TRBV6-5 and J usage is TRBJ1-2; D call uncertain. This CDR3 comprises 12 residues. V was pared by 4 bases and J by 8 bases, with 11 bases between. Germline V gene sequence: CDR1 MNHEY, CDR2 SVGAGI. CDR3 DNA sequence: TGTGCCAGCAGTTCGAGTAATTTAGGCTACACCTTC. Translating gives CASSSSNLGYTF.

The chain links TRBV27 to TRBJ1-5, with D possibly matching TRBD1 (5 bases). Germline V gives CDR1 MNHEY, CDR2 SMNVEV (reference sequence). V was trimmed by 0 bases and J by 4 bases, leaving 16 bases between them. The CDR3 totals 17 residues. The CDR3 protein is CASSLSGARPSNQPQHF. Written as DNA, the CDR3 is TGTGCCAGCAGTTTATCAGGGGCCCGTCCTAGTAATCAGCCCCAGCATTTT.

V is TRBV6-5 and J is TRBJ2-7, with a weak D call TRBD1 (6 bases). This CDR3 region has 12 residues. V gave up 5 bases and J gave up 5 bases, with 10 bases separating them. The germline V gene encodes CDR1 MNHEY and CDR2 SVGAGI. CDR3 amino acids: CASSPRGNEQYF. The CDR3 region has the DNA TGTGCCAGCAGTCCAAGGGGGAACGAGCAGTACTTC.

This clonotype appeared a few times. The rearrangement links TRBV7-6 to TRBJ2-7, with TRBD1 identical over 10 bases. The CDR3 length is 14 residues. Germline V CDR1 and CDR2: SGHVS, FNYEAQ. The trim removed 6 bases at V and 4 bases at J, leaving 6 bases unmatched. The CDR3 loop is CASRDPGQGYEQYF. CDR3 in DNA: TGTGCCAGCAGGGACCCGGGACAGGGGTACGAGCAGTACTTC.

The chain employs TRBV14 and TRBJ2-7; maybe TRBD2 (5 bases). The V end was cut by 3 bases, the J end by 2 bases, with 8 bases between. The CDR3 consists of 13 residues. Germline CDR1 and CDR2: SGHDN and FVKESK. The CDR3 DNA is TGTGCCAGCAGCCAGAGGGTCCCCTACGAGCAGTACTTC. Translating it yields CASSQRVPYEQYF.

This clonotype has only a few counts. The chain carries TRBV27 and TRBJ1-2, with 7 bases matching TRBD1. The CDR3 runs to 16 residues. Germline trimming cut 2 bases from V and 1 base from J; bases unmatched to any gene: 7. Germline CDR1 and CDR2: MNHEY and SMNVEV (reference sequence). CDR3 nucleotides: TGTGCCAGCAGTTTACGGGGACAGACCTTTAACTATGGCTACACCTTC. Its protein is CASSLRGQTFNYGYTF.

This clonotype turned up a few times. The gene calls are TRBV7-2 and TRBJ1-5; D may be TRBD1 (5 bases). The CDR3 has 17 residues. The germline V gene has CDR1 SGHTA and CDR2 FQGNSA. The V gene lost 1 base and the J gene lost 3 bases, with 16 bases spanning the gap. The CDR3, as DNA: TGTGCCAGCAGCTTAGAACGGTCGGACATCTACAATCAGCCCCAGCATTTT. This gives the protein CASSLERSDIYNQPQHF.

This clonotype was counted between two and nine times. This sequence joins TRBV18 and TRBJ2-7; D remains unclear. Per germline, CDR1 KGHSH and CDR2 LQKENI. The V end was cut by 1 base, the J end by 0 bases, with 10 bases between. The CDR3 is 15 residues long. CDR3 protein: CASSPREAYSYEQYF. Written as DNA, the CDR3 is TGTGCCAGCTCACCACGCGAAGCCTACTCCTACGAGCAGTACTTC.

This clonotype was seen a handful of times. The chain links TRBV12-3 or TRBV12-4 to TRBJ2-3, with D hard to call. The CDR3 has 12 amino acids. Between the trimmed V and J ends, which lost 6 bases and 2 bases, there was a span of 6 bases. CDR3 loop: CASRRLTDTQYF. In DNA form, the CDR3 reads TGTGCCAGCAGGAGACTCACAGATACGCAGTATTTT.

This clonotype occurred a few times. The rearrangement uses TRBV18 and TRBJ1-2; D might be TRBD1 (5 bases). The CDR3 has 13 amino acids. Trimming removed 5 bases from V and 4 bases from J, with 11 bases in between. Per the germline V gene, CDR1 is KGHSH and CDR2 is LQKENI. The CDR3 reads CASSGGRSYGYTF. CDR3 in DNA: TGTGCCAGCTCAGGGGGACGAAGCTATGGCTACACCTTC.

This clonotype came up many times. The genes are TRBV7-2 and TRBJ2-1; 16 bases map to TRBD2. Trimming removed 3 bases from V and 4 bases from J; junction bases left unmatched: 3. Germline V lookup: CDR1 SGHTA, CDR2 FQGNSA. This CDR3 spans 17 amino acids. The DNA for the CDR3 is TGTGCCAGCAGCTTGGGACTAGCGGGAGGGCCGTACAATGAGCAGTTCTTC. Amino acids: CASSLGLAGGPYNEQFF.

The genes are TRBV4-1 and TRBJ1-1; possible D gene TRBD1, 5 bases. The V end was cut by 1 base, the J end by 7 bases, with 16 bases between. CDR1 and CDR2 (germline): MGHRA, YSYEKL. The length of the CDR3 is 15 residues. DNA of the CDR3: TGCGCCAGCAGCCAAGTCCTCGGGACCGTCGTTGAAGCTTTCTTT. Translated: CASSQVLGTVVEAFF.

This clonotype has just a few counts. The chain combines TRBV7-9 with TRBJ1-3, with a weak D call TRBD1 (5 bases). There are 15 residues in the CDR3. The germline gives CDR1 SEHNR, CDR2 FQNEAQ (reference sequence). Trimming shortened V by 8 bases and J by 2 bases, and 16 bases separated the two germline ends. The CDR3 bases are TGTGCCAGCTCCCCCCGGGGCCGCCCTGGAAACACCATATATTTT. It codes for CASSPRGRPGNTIYF.

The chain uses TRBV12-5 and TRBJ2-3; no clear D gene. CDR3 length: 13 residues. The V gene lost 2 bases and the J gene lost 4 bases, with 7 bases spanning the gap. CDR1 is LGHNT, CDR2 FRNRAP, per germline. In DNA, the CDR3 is TGTGCTAGTGGTTTGCTCCTCTCAGATACGCAGTATTTT. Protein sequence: CASGLLLSDTQYF.

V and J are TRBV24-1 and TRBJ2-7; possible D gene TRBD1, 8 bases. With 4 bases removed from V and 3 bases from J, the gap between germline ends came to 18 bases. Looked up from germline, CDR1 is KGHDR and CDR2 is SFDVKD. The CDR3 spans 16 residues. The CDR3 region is CATSEGSGTGVYEQYF. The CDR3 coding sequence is TGTGCCACCAGTGAGGGAAGCGGGACAGGAGTCTACGAGCAGTACTTC.

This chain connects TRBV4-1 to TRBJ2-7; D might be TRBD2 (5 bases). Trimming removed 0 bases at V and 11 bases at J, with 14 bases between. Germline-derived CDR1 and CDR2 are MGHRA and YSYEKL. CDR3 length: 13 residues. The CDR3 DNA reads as TGCGCCAGCAGCCAAGATGGGCCATTCGGGAAGTACTTC. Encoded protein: CASSQDGPFGKYF.